Listed below are T cell receptor beta chains from one sample, sequenced in a study of read filtering for tumor transcriptome and immune sequencing. TCRdb processed the reads anew with MiXCR; each CDR3 protein has one entry. This table has about 41,000 distinct CDR3 sequences, 10% to 15% appearing once. The sample comprised a population of CD138-negative cells sorted from bone marrow. The receptors come from a donor at least 40 years old with multiple myeloma. Both conserved end residues are part of each CDR3. Each record gives: CDR3 length, V gene, D gene, J gene, clone size, CDR3 protein, CDR3 DNA. A D gene is named only where the DNA matches it firmly. Only some rows state a clone size, as once, few, many or a class for expanded clones.

>14|TRBV20-1|TRBD2|TRBJ2-3|many
CSATSGRATDTQYF
TGCAGTGCCACTAGCGGGAGGGCCACAGATACGCAGTATTTT
>16|TRBV7-8|TRBD2|TRBJ2-3|many
CASSLGWLAGFNTQYF
TGTGCCAGCAGCCTTGGCTGGCTAGCGGGATTTAATACGCAGTATTTT
>15|TRBV6-2/TRBV6-3|TRBD2|TRBJ2-1|many
CASSPYSGRDNEQFF
TGTGCCAGCAGTCCATATAGCGGGAGGGACAATGAGCAGTTCTTC
>14|TRBV28|.|TRBJ2-7|.
CASSQTQDGREQYF
TGTGCCAGCAGTCAGACACAGGATGGACGCGAGCAGTACTTC
>13|TRBV27|TRBD1|TRBJ2-7|many
CASSLGTGDEQYF
TGTGCCAGCAGTCTCGGGACAGGGGACGAGCAGTACTTC
>14|TRBV11-2|TRBD1|TRBJ2-7|many
CASSPGTDPNEQYF
TGTGCCAGCAGCCCCGGGACAGATCCTAACGAGCAGTACTTC
>14|TRBV19|TRBD2|TRBJ2-1|.
CASSVAGGPVEQFF
TGTGCCAGTTCCGTAGCGGGAGGGCCCGTTGAGCAGTTCTTC
>13|TRBV5-5|.|TRBJ2-5|once
CASSQGQFETQYF
TGTGCCAGCAGCCAAGGACAGTTCGAGACCCAGTACTTC
>12|TRBV12-3/TRBV12-4|.|TRBJ2-7|many
CASSLNYGGQYF
TGTGCCAGCAGCCTAAACTACGGCGGGCAGTACTTC
>17|TRBV5-1|TRBD2|TRBJ2-1|many
CASSNIGGAGAYNEQFF
TGCGCCAGCAGCAATATAGGGGGAGCGGGAGCCTACAATGAGCAGTTCTTC
>15|TRBV7-2|.|TRBJ2-7|many
CASSPEGVGSYEQYF
TGTGCCAGCAGCCCAGAGGGGGTCGGCTCCTACGAGCAGTACTTC
>15|TRBV5-1|TRBD1|TRBJ2-3|once
CASSLGQGQGDTQYF
TGCGCCAGCAGCCTAGGACAGGGGCAGGGAGATACGCAGTATTTT
>14|TRBV11-3|.|TRBJ2-3|.
CASSLEAGQDTQYF
TGTGCCAGCAGCTTAGAGGCTGGCCAGGATACGCAGTATTTT
>17|TRBV5-1|TRBD2|TRBJ2-3|many
CASSWTGTSGSVDTQYF
TGCGCCAGCAGCTGGACCGGGACTAGCGGGAGTGTGGATACGCAGTATTTT
>13|TRBV6-2/TRBV6-3|.|TRBJ1-1|many
CASTMTPNTEAFF
TGTGCCAGCACTATGACTCCGAACACTGAAGCTTTCTTT
>16|TRBV9|.|TRBJ2-2|many
CASSHQPGALYGELFF
TGTGCCAGCAGCCATCAACCGGGAGCTCTTTACGGGGAGCTGTTTTTT
>14|TRBV7-8|.|TRBJ2-2|many
CASSWGLGTGELFF
TGTGCCAGCAGCTGGGGACTTGGCACCGGGGAGCTGTTTTTT
>14|TRBV12-3/TRBV12-4|TRBD1|TRBJ2-3|many
CASSSNRGSDTQYF
TGTGCCAGCAGTTCAAACAGGGGGTCAGATACGCAGTATTTT
>14|TRBV11-1|TRBD1|TRBJ2-7|many
CASSLGTGIYEQYF
TGTGCCAGCAGTCTTGGGACAGGGATCTACGAGCAGTACTTC
>16|TRBV10-3|.|TRBJ2-1|many
CAISESGAGPYNEQFF
TGTGCCATCAGTGAGTCGGGAGCGGGTCCCTACAATGAGCAGTTCTTC
>17|TRBV7-9|.|TRBJ2-5|many
CASSSPGGQALQETQYF
TGTGCCAGCAGTTCTCCGGGAGGACAGGCGCTTCAAGAGACCCAGTACTTC
>15|TRBV5-1|TRBD1|TRBJ2-5|many
CASSLRQGAEETQYF
TGCGCCAGCAGCTTAAGACAGGGAGCGGAGGAGACCCAGTACTTC
>15|TRBV5-1|TRBD2|TRBJ2-1|.
CASSLERGFHHEQFF
TGCGCTAGCAGCTTGGAGCGGGGGTTCCACCATGAGCAGTTCTTC
>16|TRBV28|TRBD2|TRBJ2-5|many
CASSTGLAGVQETQYF
TGTGCCAGCAGTACGGGGCTAGCGGGAGTACAAGAGACCCAGTACTTC
>13|TRBV29-1|.|TRBJ2-7|.
CSAEDGSSYEQYF
TGCAGCGCCGAGGACGGAAGTTCCTACGAGCAGTACTTC
>13|TRBV20-1|.|TRBJ1-1|few
CSADGGGQTEAFF
TGCAGTGCCGATGGAGGGGGTCAGACTGAAGCTTTCTTT
>13|TRBV7-2|.|TRBJ2-1|medium-sized
CASSLVRSDEQFF
TGTGCCAGCAGCTTGGTGCGTAGCGATGAGCAGTTCTTC
>13|TRBV20-1|.|TRBJ2-7|many
CSARSAGTPEQYF
TGCAGTGCTAGATCGGCGGGAACTCCCGAGCAGTACTTC
>11|TRBV4-1|.|TRBJ2-1|.
CAGSHYKEQFF
TGCGCCGGCAGCCACTACAAGGAGCAGTTCTTC
>14|TRBV12-3/TRBV12-4|.|TRBJ2-1|.
CASSSPPSYNEQSF
TGTGCCAGCAGTTCCCCTCCCTCCTATAATGAGCAGTCCTTC
>17|TRBV5-1|TRBD1|TRBJ1-1|many
CASSSKTGAGLITEAFF
TGCGCCAGCAGCTCGAAGACAGGGGCGGGCTTGATCACTGAAGCTTTCTTT
>18|TRBV24-1|.|TRBJ2-1|medium-sized
CATSEPPGRLNSYNEQFF
TGTGCCACCAGTGAACCCCCTGGGCGCTTGAACTCCTACAATGAGCAGTTCTTC
>13|TRBV2|.|TRBJ2-1|many
CASRLLSYNEQFF
TGTGCCAGCAGACTCCTCTCCTACAATGAGCAGTTCTTC
>13|TRBV20-1|.|TRBJ2-1|many
CSARVASINKHYF
TGCAGTGCTAGAGTAGCCTCCATTAACAAACATTACTTC
>15|TRBV7-3|TRBD2|TRBJ2-3|many
CASSLSGLAGDTQYF
TGTGCCAGCAGCTTATCGGGACTAGCGGGAGATACGCAGTATTTT
>13|TRBV20-1|.|TRBJ2-7|many
CSARGLSFYEQYF
TGCAGTGCTAGGGGGCTAAGTTTTTACGAGCAGTACTTC
>13|TRBV5-1|.|TRBJ1-1|many
CASSSALNTEAFF
TGCGCCAGCAGCTCGGCCCTTAACACTGAAGCTTTCTTT
>15|TRBV7-8|TRBD2|TRBJ2-3|many
CASSLETSGGDTQYF
TGTGCCAGCAGCTTAGAAACTAGCGGGGGAGATACGCAGTATTTT
>15|TRBV19|TRBD1|TRBJ2-3|many
CASTSQGVSTDTQYF
TGTGCCAGTACCTCCCAGGGGGTAAGCACAGATACGCAGTATTTT
>14|TRBV20-1|TRBD2|TRBJ2-7|few
CSARDLSSGYEQYF
TGCAGTGCTAGAGATCTTTCTAGCGGTTACGAGCAGTACTTC
>15|TRBV5-6|.|TRBJ2-3|.
CASSLLDRDTDTQYF
TGTGCCAGTAGCTTGTTGGACCGGGACACAGATACGCAGTATTTT
>16|TRBV9|.|TRBJ1-5|once
CASSPGVQANNQPQHF
TGTGCCAGCAGCCCAGGGGTACAGGCTAACAATCAGCCCCAGCATTTT
>16|TRBV5-1|.|TRBJ2-5|many
CASSDRRGSAAETQYF
TGCGCCAGCAGCGACCGAAGGGGAAGTGCGGCAGAGACCCAGTACTTC
>14|TRBV20-1|TRBD2|TRBJ2-1|many
CSAYSGSTYNEQFF
TGCAGTGCTTATAGCGGGAGTACCTACAATGAGCAGTTCTTC
>16|TRBV29-1|.|TRBJ1-5|many
CSASSGFKGSNQPQHF
TGCAGCGCCTCGAGTGGGTTCAAGGGTAGCAATCAGCCCCAGCATTTT
>14|TRBV11-2|.|TRBJ2-2|few
CASSLVGLTGELFF
TGTGCCAGCAGCTTAGTGGGGCTAACCGGGGAGCTGTTTTTT
>13|TRBV7-8|TRBD2|TRBJ2-7|many
CASSRVGLYEQYF
TGTGCCAGCAGCCGGGTGGGACTATACGAGCAGTACTTC
>14|TRBV7-2|.|TRBJ2-2|many
CASSFGPVGGELFF
TGTGCCAGCAGCTTCGGGCCAGTCGGCGGGGAGCTGTTTTTT
>13|TRBV29-1|.|TRBJ2-7|.
CSVENQKGGEQYF
TGCAGCGTTGAAAACCAAAAGGGCGGCGAGCAGTACTTC
>14|TRBV19|TRBD2|TRBJ2-1|many
CASTPTSANNEQFF
TGTGCCAGTACCCCGACTAGCGCGAACAATGAGCAGTTCTTC
>15|TRBV5-4|TRBD2|TRBJ2-3|few
CASSLACGSADTQYF
TGTGCCAGCAGCTTGGCTTGCGGGAGCGCAGATACGCAGTATTTT
>15|TRBV12-3/TRBV12-4|.|TRBJ1-6|many
CASSLGVQVNSPLHF
TGTGCCAGCAGTTTGGGTGTACAGGTCAATTCACCCCTCCACTTT
>15|TRBV29-1|.|TRBJ2-7|many
CSVDVRSGISYEQYF
TGCAGCGTTGATGTCCGGTCGGGGATCTCCTACGAGCAGTACTTC
>12|TRBV2|.|TRBJ1-5|.
CASSEVGQPQHF
TGTGCCAGCAGTGAGGTGGGTCAGCCCCAGCATTTT
>15|TRBV27|.|TRBJ2-7|many
CASSFAGTQGREQYF
TGTGCCAGCAGTTTCGCCGGGACACAGGGGAGGGAGCAGTACTTC
>12|TRBV20-1|.|TRBJ2-7|few
CSASRREYEQYF
TGCAGTGCCAGTAGAAGAGAGTACGAGCAGTACTTC
>16|TRBV7-9|TRBD2|TRBJ2-5|many
CASSQIAGGPLETQYF
TGTGCCAGCAGCCAAATAGCGGGAGGGCCGCTAGAGACCCAGTACTTC
>16|TRBV20-1|.|TRBJ2-3|many
CSANPDVLISTDTQYF
TGCAGTGCCAACCCCGACGTCCTCATTAGCACAGATACGCAGTATTTT
>15|TRBV7-6|.|TRBJ2-1|many
CASSPMDRPYNEQFF
TGTGCCAGCAGCCCTATGGACCGACCCTACAATGAGCAGTTCTTC